This T cell receptor (beta chain) was observed in a study of T cell responses to AZD1222 COVID-19 vaccine. A word on this clone: What it binds is not known.

The protocol was immunoSEQ multiplex PCR, while the TCRdb copy is restricted to in-frame clones and leaves out a portion. The data show approximately 120,000 clones, with about 88% seen just once and around a sixth held by the top ten. The study's findings and limits: Across the whole spike, CD4 TCRs peaked at regions 160-218 and 743-854. Targeting of unmutated variant regions was reportedly seen in nearly half of spike-specific TCRs. The sample set comprised mostly white British donors with more females, and clonal diversity was possibly underestimated. Among those given AZD1222, only five or six were seropositive at baseline.

The germline CDR1 and CDR2 sequences are SGHRS and YFSETQ. V was shortened by 0 bases and J by 0 bases, with 8 bases between the two germline ends. The CDR3 contains 15 residues. This specimen was peripheral blood, taken on day 0 of AZD1222 vaccination. The genes are TRBV5-1 and TRBJ2-3; D not certain. This TCR was recovered from an adult in good health. CDR3 coding DNA: TGCGCCAGCAGCTTGGTCGGCGGAAGCACAGATACGCAGTATTTT. It encodes CASSLVGGSTDTQYF.